This T cell receptor beta chain was captured in a study of T cells in Graves' hyperthyroidism and ophthalmopathy. General study results and limits: Ophthalmopathy was model-predicted a median about 6.7 months pre-onset.

A lack of ophthalmopathy progression within 18 months defined stable Graves' hyperthyroidism. This clonotype has at least ten counts. Its antigen is not known. Regions amplified from RNA transcripts were the TCR beta CDR3 regions. The HTBI primer set drove a first-round RT-PCR of the TCR CDR3. From the multiplex PCR reads, TCRdb called clonotypes with MiXCR, one entry per CDR3 protein. The sample comprises about 360,000 distinct CDR3 sequences, 13% of which are singletons, and 9.2% rests with the top ten. The clonotype originates from a woman between 18 and 29 years old with Graves' hyperthyroidism. Sequencing was performed on blood.

The CDR3 DNA reads as TGTGCCAGCAGCGACCGGGACAGGGTTCACAATGAGCAGTTCTTC. Its translation is CASSDRDRVHNEQFF. The chain uses TRBV7-8 and TRBJ2-1, with 9 bases fitting TRBD1. This CDR3 is 15 amino acids long. CDR1 is SGHVS, CDR2 FQNEAQ, per germline. V shed 5 bases and J 5 bases; nucleotides not matched to a gene: 7.